The sequence of this T cell receptor (beta chain) was determined in a study of T cells after yellow fever vaccination. Broader study findings: Abundant clonotypes from the bulk population could contaminate FACS-sorted repertoires. Subsequent booster samples again held most clones from primary vaccination (less than 98% CD4, just under 90% CD8). Some clonotypes, a small share, were shared between CD4 and CD8 compartments.

This clonotype was picked up many times. Its antigen is not known. The study made its TCR cDNA through 5'RACE template switching. That step introduced a universal primer site along with UMIs. MiXCR was run by TCRdb on the 5' RACE reads, yielding one entry per CDR3 protein. The data hold over 130,000 distinct CDR3 sequences, with roughly 8% observed a single time. V was clipped by 4 bases and J by 0 bases, with 12 bases between them. The germline V gene has CDR1 LGHNA and CDR2 YSLEER. CDR3 length: 15 amino acids. The sequencing here drew on CD4+ T cells sorted from PBMCs, taken 5 days after the yellow fever booster vaccination. The chain joins TRBV4-3 to TRBJ2-5; D tentatively fits TRBD1 or TRBD2 (5 bases each). The receptor comes from a man aged 25 to 40 who received the YFV17D yellow fever vaccine. The CDR3 region is CASSLMGTNQETQYF. DNA of the CDR3: TGCGCCAGCAGCCTCATGGGGACCAACCAAGAGACCCAGTACTTC.